Sequencing of this T cell receptor (beta chain) was carried out in a study of cytomegalovirus exposure and HLA in healthy donors. Study summary: The platform used for the roughly 120 validation repertoires matched that of the roughly 670 first-cohort repertoires, a later analysis reported. Study-level findings and limits: Among TCR beta chains, those listed as cytomegalovirus-associated numbered over 150.

V was pared by 1 base and J by 7 bases, with 17 bases between. There are 16 residues in the CDR3. CDR1 is SGHDN, CDR2 FVKESK, per germline. To note about this clone: Antigen: not known.

Data came from immunoSEQ multiplex PCR; TCRdb stores just in-frame clones and leaves some out. Found here are 140,000 or so clones, about 89% of them singletons; the top ten hold 0.55% to 0.8%. The donors were members of the validation cohort comprising over a hundred subjects, separate from the approximately 630-subject first cohort. The chain joins TRBV14 to TRBJ2-1; a possible D gene is TRBD2 (5 bases). The specimen was PBMCs. This receptor was taken from a man aged 18 to 29 in good health and CMV-seronegative. CDR3 bases: TGTGCCAGCAGCCAAGGTTATTTTCCACGGGAAAATGAGCAGTTCTTC. Amino acid sequence: CASSQGYFPRENEQFF. Using reference TRBV14 and TRBJ2-1 for the parts outside the CDR3, the full variable domain is EAGVTQFPSHSVIEKGQTVTLRCDPISGHDNLYWYRRVMGKEIKFLLHFVKESKQDESGMPNNRFLAERTGGTYSTLKVQPAELEDSGVYFCASSQGYFPRENEQFFGPGTRLTVL.